The entry that follows covers one T cell receptor beta chain sequence. Germline and junction disagree at one end, which may indicate a read error. CDR3 size: 15 residues. Germline V gene lookup returns CDR1 KGHSH and CDR2 LQKENI. The sample comes from a study of blood T cell repertoires in COVID-19. Study in general: Sites in the United States, Italy and Spain provided acute and convalescent COVID-19 samples.

Original data processing: Nucleated cell number was recorded as an estimate derived from reference gene primer amplification. Here immunoSEQ multiplex PCR was the method, and the copy in TCRdb shows in-frame clones only, minus some. The V and J calls and clone size are taken from that table; D and trimming were inferred from the DNA. The sample has about 160,000 clones, approximately 81% seen once. Categorization into cohorts depended on clinical history that participants reported. The chain employs TRBV18 and TRBJ2-1; maybe TRBD2 (6 bases). The source of this sequence is a man between 60 and 75 years old who had recovered from COVID-19. Sequencing was done on a sample of PBMCs or T cells enriched from blood (not recorded which). The DNA for the CDR3 is TGTGCCAGCTCACCGCCTGAGCGGGCCTACGATGAGCAGTTCTTC. Translating gives CASSPPERAYDEQFF.